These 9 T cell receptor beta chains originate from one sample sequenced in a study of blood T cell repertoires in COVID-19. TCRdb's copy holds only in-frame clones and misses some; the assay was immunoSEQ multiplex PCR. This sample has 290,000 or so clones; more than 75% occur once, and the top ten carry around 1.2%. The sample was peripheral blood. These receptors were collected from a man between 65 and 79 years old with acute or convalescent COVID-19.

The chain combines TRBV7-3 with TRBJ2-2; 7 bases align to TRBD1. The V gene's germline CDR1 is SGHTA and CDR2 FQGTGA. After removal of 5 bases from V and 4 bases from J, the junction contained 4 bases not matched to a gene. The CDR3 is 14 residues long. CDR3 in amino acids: CASSGQASTGELFF. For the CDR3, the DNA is TGTGCCAGCAGCGGACAGGCTAGCACCGGGGAGCTGTTTTTT.

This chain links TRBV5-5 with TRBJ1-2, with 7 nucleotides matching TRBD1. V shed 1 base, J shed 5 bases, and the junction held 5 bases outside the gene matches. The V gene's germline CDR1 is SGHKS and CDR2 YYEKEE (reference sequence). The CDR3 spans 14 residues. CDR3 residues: CASSLRAGGYGYTF. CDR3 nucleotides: TGTGCCAGCAGCTTGAGGGCAGGGGGTTATGGCTACACCTTC.

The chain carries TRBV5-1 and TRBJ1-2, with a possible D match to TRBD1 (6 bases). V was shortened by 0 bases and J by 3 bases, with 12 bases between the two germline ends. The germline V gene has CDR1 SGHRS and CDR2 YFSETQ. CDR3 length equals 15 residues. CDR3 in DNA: TGCGCCAGCAGCTTGGATACGGGGGGCGACTATGGCTACACCTTC. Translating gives CASSLDTGGDYGYTF.

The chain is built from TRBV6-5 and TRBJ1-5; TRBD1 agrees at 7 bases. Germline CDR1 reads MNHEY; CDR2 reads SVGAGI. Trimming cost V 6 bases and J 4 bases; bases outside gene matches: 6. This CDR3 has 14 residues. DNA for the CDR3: TGTGCCAGCAGGGGCACAGGGGTAAATCAGCCCCAGCATTTT. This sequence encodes CASRGTGVNQPQHF.

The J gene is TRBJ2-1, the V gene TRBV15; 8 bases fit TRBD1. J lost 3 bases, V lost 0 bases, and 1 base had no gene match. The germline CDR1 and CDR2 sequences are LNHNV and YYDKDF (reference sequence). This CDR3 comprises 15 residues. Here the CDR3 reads CATSREDRDYNEQFF. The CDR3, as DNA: TGTGCCACCAGCAGAGAGGACAGGGACTACAATGAGCAGTTCTTC.

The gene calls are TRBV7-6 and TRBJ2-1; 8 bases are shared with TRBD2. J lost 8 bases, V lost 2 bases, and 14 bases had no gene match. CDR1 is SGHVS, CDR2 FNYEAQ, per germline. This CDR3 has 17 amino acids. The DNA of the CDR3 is TGTGCCAGCAGCTTAATGGCGGGAGGCCAAGGGGAGGATGAGCAGTTCTTC. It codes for CASSLMAGGQGEDEQFF.

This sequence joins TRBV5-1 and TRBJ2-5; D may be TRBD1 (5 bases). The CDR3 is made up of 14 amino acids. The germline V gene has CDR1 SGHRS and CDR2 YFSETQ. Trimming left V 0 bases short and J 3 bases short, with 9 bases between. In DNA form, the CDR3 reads TGCGCCAGCAGCTTGGCCTCAGGGAAAGAGACCCAGTACTTC. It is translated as CASSLASGKETQYF.

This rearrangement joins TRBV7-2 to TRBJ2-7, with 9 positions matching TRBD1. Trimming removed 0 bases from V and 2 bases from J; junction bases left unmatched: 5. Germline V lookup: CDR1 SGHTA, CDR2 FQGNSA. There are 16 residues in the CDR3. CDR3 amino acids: CASSLAPTGGAYEQYF. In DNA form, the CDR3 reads TGTGCCAGCAGCTTAGCGCCAACAGGGGGCGCCTACGAGCAGTACTTC. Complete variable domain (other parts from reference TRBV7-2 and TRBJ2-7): GAGVSQSPSNKVTEKGKDVELRCDPISGHTALYWYRQSLGQGLEFLIYFQGNSAPDKSGLPSDRFSAERTGGSVSTLTIQRTQQEDSAVYLCASSLAPTGGAYEQYFGPGTRLTVT.

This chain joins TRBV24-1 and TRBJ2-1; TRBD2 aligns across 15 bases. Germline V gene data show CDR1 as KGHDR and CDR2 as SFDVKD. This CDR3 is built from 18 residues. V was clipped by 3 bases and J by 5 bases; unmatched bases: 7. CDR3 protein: CATSDPGLAGGLHNEQFF. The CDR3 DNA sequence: TGTGCCACCAGTGATCCGGGACTAGCGGGAGGACTCCACAATGAGCAGTTCTTC.